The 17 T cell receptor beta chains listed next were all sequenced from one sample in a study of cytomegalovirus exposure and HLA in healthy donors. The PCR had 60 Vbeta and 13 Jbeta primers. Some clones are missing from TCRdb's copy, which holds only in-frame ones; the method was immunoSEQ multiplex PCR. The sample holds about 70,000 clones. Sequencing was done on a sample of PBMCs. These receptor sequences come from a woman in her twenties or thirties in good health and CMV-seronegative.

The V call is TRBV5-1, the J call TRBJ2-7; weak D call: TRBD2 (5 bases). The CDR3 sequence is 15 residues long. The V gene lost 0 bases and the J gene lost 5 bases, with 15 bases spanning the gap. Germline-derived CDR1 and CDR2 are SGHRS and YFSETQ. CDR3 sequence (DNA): TGCGCCAGCAGCTTGGAAGGATCGGGGTCGGACGAGCAGTACTTC. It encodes CASSLEGSGSDEQYF. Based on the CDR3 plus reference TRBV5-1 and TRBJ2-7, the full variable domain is KAGVTQTPRYLIKTRGQQVTLSCSPISGHRSVSWYQQTPGQGLQFLFEYFSETQRNKGNFPGRFSGRQFSNSRSEMNVSTLELGDSALYLCASSLEGSGSDEQYFGPGTRLTVT.

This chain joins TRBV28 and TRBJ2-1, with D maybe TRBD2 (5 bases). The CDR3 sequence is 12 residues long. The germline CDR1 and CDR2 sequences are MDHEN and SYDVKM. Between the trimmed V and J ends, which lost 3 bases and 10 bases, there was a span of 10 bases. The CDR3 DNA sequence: TGTGCCAGCAGTTTTACGGCGGGCGAGCAGTTCTTC. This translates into CASSFTAGEQFF.

Written as DNA, the CDR3 is TGTGCCAGCAGCTCAAACGCGGGGCCAGATACGCAGTATTTT. Translation gives CASSSNAGPDTQYF. V gene TRBV7-6 combines with J gene TRBJ2-3, with D possibly being TRBD2 (6 bases). In germline, CDR1 is SGHVS, CDR2 FNYEAQ. V shed 4 bases and J shed 4 bases, with 12 bases lying between them. The CDR3 sequence is 14 residues long.

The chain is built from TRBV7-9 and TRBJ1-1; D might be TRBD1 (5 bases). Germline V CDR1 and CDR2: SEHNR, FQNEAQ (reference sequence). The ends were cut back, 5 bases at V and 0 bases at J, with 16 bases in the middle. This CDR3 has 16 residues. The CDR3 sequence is CASSLPLGAMNTEAFF. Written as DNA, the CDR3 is TGTGCCAGCAGCCTCCCATTAGGGGCCATGAACACTGAAGCTTTCTTT.

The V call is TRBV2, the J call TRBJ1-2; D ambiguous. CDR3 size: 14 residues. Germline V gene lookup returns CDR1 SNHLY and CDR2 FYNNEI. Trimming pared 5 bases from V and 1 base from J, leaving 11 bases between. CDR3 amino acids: CASSYGLLNYGYTF. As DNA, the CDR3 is TGTGCCAGCAGTTACGGTCTGCTTAACTATGGCTACACCTTC.

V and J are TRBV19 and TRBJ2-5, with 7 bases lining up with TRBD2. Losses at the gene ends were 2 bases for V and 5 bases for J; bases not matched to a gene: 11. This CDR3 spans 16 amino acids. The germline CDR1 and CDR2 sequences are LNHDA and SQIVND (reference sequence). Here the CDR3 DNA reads TGTGCCAGTAGTATAAATCCCAACGGGGGGAGGGAGACCCAGTACTTC. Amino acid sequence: CASSINPNGGRETQYF. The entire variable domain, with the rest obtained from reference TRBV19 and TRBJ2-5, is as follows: DGGITQSPKYLFRKEGQNVTLSCEQNLNHDAMYWYRQDPGQGLRLIYYSQIVNDFQKGDIAEGYSVSREKKESFPLTVTSAQKNPTAFYLCASSINPNGGRETQYFGPGTRLLVL.

In nucleotides, the CDR3 is TGCGCCAGCAGACAGGGTGCTAACACTGAAGCTTTCTTT. Translating gives CASRQGANTEAFF. The chain couples TRBV5-1 to TRBJ1-1, with D tentatively TRBD1 (6 bases). Germline lookup yields CDR1 SGHRS and CDR2 YFSETQ. Trimming stripped 5 bases from V and 2 bases from J, with 10 bases between. The CDR3 has 13 residues.

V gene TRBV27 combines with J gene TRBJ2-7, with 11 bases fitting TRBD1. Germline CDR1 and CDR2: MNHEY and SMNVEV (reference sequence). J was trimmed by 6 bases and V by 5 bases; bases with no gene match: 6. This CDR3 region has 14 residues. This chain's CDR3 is CASSGQGAKGEQYF. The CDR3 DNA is TGTGCCAGCAGTGGACAGGGGGCAAAGGGCGAGCAGTACTTC.

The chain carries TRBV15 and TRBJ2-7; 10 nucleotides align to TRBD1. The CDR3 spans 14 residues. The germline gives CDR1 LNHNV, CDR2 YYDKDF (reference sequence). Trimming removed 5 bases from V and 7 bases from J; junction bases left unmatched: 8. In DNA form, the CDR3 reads TGTGCCACCAGCGCGGACAGGGGGAATCGGGAGCAGTACTTC. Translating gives CATSADRGNREQYF.

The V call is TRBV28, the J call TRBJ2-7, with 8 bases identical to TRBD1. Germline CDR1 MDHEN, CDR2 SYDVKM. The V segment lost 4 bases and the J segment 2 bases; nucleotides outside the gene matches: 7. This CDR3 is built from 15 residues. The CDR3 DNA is TGTGCCAGCAGTTCCGGACAGGGAGTCACCTACGAGCAGTACTTC. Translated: CASSSGQGVTYEQYF.

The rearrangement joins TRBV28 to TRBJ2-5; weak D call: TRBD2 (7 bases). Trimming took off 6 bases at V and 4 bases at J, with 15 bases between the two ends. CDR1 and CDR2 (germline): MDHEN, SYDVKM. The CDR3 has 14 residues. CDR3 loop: CASSPPGGRETQYF. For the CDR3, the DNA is TGTGCCAGCAGCCCCCCCGGGGGGCGAGAGACCCAGTACTTC. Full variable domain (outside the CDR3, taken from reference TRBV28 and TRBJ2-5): DVKVTQSSRYLVKRTGEKVFLECVQDMDHENMFWYRQDPGLGLRLIYFSYDVKMKEKGDIPEGYSVSREKKERFSLILESASTNQTSMYLCASSPPGGRETQYFGPGTRLLVL.

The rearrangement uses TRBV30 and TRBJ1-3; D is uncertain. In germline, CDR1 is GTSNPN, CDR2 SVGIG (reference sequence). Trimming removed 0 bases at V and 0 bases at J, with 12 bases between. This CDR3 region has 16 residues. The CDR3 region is CAWSVPWRSSGNTIYF. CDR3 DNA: TGTGCCTGGAGTGTCCCCTGGCGGAGCTCTGGAAACACCATATATTTT.

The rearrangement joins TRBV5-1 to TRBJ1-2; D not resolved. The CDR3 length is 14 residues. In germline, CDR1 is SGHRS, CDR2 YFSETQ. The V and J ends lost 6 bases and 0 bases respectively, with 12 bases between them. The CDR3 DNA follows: TGCGCCAGCAATCCCGGGAGTGCTAACTATGGCTACACCTTC. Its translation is CASNPGSANYGYTF.

The CDR3 protein is CASSRGQGAVTEAFF. CDR3 DNA: TGTGCCAGTAGTAGGGGACAGGGGGCAGTTACTGAAGCTTTCTTT. V usage is TRBV19 and J usage is TRBJ1-1; TRBD1 matches at 12 bases. After removal of 4 bases from V and 5 bases from J, the junction contained 5 bases not matched to a gene. Germline V gene sequence: CDR1 LNHDA, CDR2 SQIVND (reference sequence). CDR3 length equals 15 residues.

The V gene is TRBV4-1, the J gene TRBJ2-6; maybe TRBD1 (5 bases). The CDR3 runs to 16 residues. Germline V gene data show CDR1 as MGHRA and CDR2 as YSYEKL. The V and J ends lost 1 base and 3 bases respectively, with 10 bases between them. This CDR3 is CASSQGRASGANVLTF. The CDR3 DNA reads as TGCGCCAGCAGCCAAGGCAGGGCAAGTGGGGCCAACGTCCTGACTTTC.

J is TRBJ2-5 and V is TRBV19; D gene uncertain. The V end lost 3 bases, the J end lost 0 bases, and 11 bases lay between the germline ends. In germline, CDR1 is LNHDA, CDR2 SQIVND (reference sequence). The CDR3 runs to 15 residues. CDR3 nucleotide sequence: TGTGCCAGTAGTATCGGTCATCTCTACCAAGAGACCCAGTACTTC. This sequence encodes CASSIGHLYQETQYF. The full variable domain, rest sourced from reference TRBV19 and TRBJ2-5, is DGGITQSPKYLFRKEGQNVTLSCEQNLNHDAMYWYRQDPGQGLRLIYYSQIVNDFQKGDIAEGYSVSREKKESFPLTVTSAQKNPTAFYLCASSIGHLYQETQYFGPGTRLLVL.

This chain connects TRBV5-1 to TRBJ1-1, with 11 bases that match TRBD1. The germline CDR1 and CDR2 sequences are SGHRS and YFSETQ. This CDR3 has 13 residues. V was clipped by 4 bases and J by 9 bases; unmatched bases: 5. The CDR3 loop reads CASSPGQGAKAFF. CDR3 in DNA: TGCGCCAGCAGCCCCGGACAGGGGGCCAAAGCTTTCTTT.